This is a list of T cell receptor beta chains from one sample in a study of patients and donors after allogeneic stem cell transplantation. MiXCR was run by TCRdb on the RT-PCR reads, yielding one entry per CDR3 protein. The table records some 60,000 distinct CDR3 sequences, approximately 12% of them present only once. Sequenced material: blood, either unsorted or a sorted T cell fraction (not recorded which). The source of these receptors is a human donor who was either an allogeneic HSCT recipient or a stem cell or donor lymphocyte infusion donor (not recorded which). It is not recorded whose cells these are; they may come from a transplant donor. The CDR3 runs from the conserved cysteine through the conserved F or W. D genes are given only for firm matches. Not all rows give a size; the values are once, few, many and, for expanded clones, a class.

-	TRBJ2-1	-	TRBV7-7	TGTGCTAGCAGCTCCGCGTGGGGCGATGAGCAGTTCTTC	CASSSAWGDEQFF
-	TRBJ1-3	few	TRBV14	TGTGCCAGCAGCCAAGATATCCAGGGGCCCTCTGGAAACACCATATATTTT	CASSQDIQGPSGNTIYF
-	TRBJ2-3	-	TRBV2	TGTGCCAGCTCGGGCAGGACTAGCACAGATACGCAGTATTTT	CASSGRTSTDTQYF
-	TRBJ2-7	few	TRBV5-1	TGCGCCAGCAGCTTGGAGTGGGGGCAGCCTGACGAGCAGTACTTC	CASSLEWGQPDEQYF
-	TRBJ2-7	few	TRBV12-3/TRBV12-4	TGTGCCAGCACCTTTTGGGGGGGCTCCCCGAGCTCCTACGAGCAGTACTTC	CASTFWGGSPSSYEQYF
-	TRBJ2-4	-	TRBV29-1	TGCAGCGTTCAGTCCGAGAAGGAGGCCAAAAACATTCAGTACTTC	CSVQSEKEAKNIQYF
TRBD1	TRBJ2-7	once	TRBV12-3/TRBV12-4	TGTGCCAGCAGTTCCCGTCCCGGGACAGGGGGCTCCTACGAGCAGTACTTC	CASSSRPGTGGSYEQYF
-	TRBJ1-1	many	TRBV12-3/TRBV12-4	TGTGCCAGCAGTCGCGGAGGAGGGGAAGCTTTCTTT	CASSRGGGEAFF
TRBD2	TRBJ2-2	-	TRBV7-9	TGTGCCAGCAGCTTAGAAAGCGGGACGAACACCGGGGAGCTGTTTTTT	CASSLESGTNTGELFF
-	TRBJ1-1	-	TRBV18	TGTGCCAGCTCACCACAGGGCACAGGGATTAACACTGAAGCTTTCTTT	CASSPQGTGINTEAFF
-	TRBJ1-1	many	TRBV5-1	TGCGCCAGCAGCCCCCTCGGATCGAACACTGAAGCTTTCTTT	CASSPLGSNTEAFF
-	TRBJ1-1	-	TRBV25-1	TGTGCCAGCAGTGACGGGGGTGGCACTGAAGCTTTCTTT	CASSDGGGTEAFF
-	TRBJ2-7	many	TRBV5-1	TGCGCCAGCAGCCTTCTCGGATCGAGGGAGAGGGGCTACGAGCAGTACTTC	CASSLLGSRERGYEQYF
-	TRBJ1-3	-	TRBV20-1	TGCAGTGCTAGTGAGGGTGAACTCTCTGGAAACACCATATATTTT	CSASEGELSGNTIYF
-	TRBJ2-1	-	TRBV9	TGTGCCAGCAGCCCGGGGTTGAATGAGCAGTTCTTC	CASSPGLNEQFF
-	TRBJ2-7	-	TRBV4-1	TGCGCCAGCAGCCACGCGGACCAAGGGTACGAGCAGTACTTC	CASSHADQGYEQYF
-	TRBJ2-7	many	TRBV27	TGTGCCAGCAGCCGATACAAGGGATCCTACGAGCAGTACTTC	CASSRYKGSYEQYF
TRBD1	TRBJ2-1	few	TRBV28	TGTGCCAGCACCGTATGGAGCGGGACAGGGAAAAGGGATGAGCAGTTCTTC	CASTVWSGTGKRDEQFF
-	TRBJ2-3	many	TRBV18	TGTGCCAGCTCACCCGAGACTCGCACAGATACGCAGTATTTT	CASSPETRTDTQYF
-	TRBJ1-4	few	TRBV5-1	TGCGCCAGCAGCACCGACACTCCTATGGTGAAACTGTTTTTT	CASSTDTPMVKLFF
-	TRBJ1-1	few	TRBV27	TGTGCCACCCACGCCCTAAAAGAGGGGGGAAGGACTGAAGCTTTCTTT	CATHALKEGGRTEAFF
-	TRBJ2-1	-	TRBV14	TGTGCCAGCAGCCAAGATGGGGCCTTCGGGGTATTAGAGAAGTTCTTC	CASSQDGAFGVLEKFF
TRBD1	TRBJ1-2	few	TRBV27	TGTGCCAGCAGTTTCCAGGGGGCTGGCTACACCTTC	CASSFQGAGYTF
-	TRBJ2-1	few	TRBV12-3/TRBV12-4	TGTGCCAGCAGTTTTGACAGTTACAATGAGCAGTTCTTC	CASSFDSYNEQFF
-	TRBJ1-1	many	TRBV10-3	TGTGCCATCAGTGAGCCCTCCCACAGGGCCGGGGACACTGAAGCTTTCTTT	CAISEPSHRAGDTEAFF
TRBD2	TRBJ2-1	-	TRBV12-3/TRBV12-4	TGTGCCAGCAGTTTATGGACTAGCGGGATCTCCTACAATGAGCAGTTCTTC	CASSLWTSGISYNEQFF
TRBD1	TRBJ1-5	few	TRBV5-6	TGTGCCAGCAGCTTAGGGACAGGTTTGGGCAATCAGCCCCAGCATTTT	CASSLGTGLGNQPQHF
TRBD1	TRBJ2-6	-	TRBV27	TGTGCCAGCAGAACATACAGACAGGGCCTGGGGACTGGGGCCAACGTCCTGACTTTC	CASRTYRQGLGTGANVLTF
TRBD1	TRBJ2-1	few	TRBV30	TGTGCCTGGAGTGTAATGTCCAAATCGTGGGAGAGGGACAGCGAGCAGTTCTTC	CAWSVMSKSWERDSEQFF
TRBD1	TRBJ1-5	-	TRBV18	TGTGCCAGCTCAGGACAGGGGGTGAGCAATCAGCCCCAGCATTTT	CASSGQGVSNQPQHF
-	TRBJ1-1	few	TRBV27	TGTGCCAGTTGGACCAACGGGCCTGAAGCTTTCTTT	CASWTNGPEAFF
-	TRBJ2-1	-	TRBV6-5	TGTGCCAGCAGTTACTACGGTAGCGGAGGTCGAAACGATGAGCAGTTCTTC	CASSYYGSGGRNDEQFF
-	TRBJ1-1	many	TRBV3-1	TGTGCCAGCAGCCAAGTGTCGGCTGCGATGAACACTGAAGCTTTCTTT	CASSQVSAAMNTEAFF
-	TRBJ2-3	-	TRBV24-1	TGTGCCACCAGTGACACGGACCCTGGGGCAGATACGCAGTATTTT	CATSDTDPGADTQYF
-	TRBJ2-3	-	TRBV5-6	TGTGCCAGCAGCCCCGACCCCGTTGGTCCTCTCACAGATACGCAGTATTTT	CASSPDPVGPLTDTQYF
TRBD2	TRBJ2-7	many	TRBV20-1	TGCAGTGCTAGAGATTTCACGGGACTAGTAAACGAGCAGTACTTC	CSARDFTGLVNEQYF
TRBD2	TRBJ2-1	-	TRBV10-3	TGTGCCATCAGCCTACTAGCGGGAGCTACCAATGAGCAGTTCTTC	CAISLLAGATNEQFF
-	TRBJ1-1	few	TRBV6-5	TGTGCCAGCAGTTACTCGAATAGGGTCACTGAAGCTTTCTTT	CASSYSNRVTEAFF
-	TRBJ2-3	-	TRBV3-1	TGTGCCAGCAGCCCCCTAATTAAGGAGATCCGAGATATAGTGGCAGATACGCAGTATTTT	CASSPLIKEIRDIVADTQYF
TRBD1	TRBJ1-1	many	TRBV20-1	TGCAGGGGTAGACAGGGTAACACTGAAGCTTTCTTT	CRGRQGNTEAFF
-	TRBJ2-7	many	TRBV19	TGTGCCAGTAGCGACTTAGCGGACTCCTACGAGCAGTACTTC	CASSDLADSYEQYF
-	TRBJ2-1	-	TRBV3-1	TGTGCCAGCAGCCATACTCAGGGGAGCTCCTACAATGAGCAGTTCTTC	CASSHTQGSSYNEQFF
TRBD1	TRBJ2-1	few	TRBV5-5	TGTGCCAGCAGCTTGCGGGGACAGGGGAACAATGAGCAGTTCTTC	CASSLRGQGNNEQFF
-	TRBJ2-7	-	TRBV3-1	TGTGCCAGCAGCCCGGCGATTCTACTAGAGGCCTACGAGCAGTACTTC	CASSPAILLEAYEQYF
TRBD2	TRBJ2-7	-	TRBV10-3	TGTGCCATCAGTGAGTCCGGGACTAGGCTCTACGAGCAGTACTTC	CAISESGTRLYEQYF
TRBD1	TRBJ2-7	-	TRBV18	TGTGCCAGCTCACCTACCCTGGACAGGCCGCTCTCCTACGAGCAGTACTTC	CASSPTLDRPLSYEQYF
-	TRBJ1-2	many	TRBV11-2	TGTGCCAGCAGCTTAGATCGGGACAACTATGGCTACACCTTC	CASSLDRDNYGYTF
-	TRBJ2-1	-	TRBV24-1	TGTGCCACCAGTGATTCAACGGGAGTTGCCTACAATGAGCAGTTCTTC	CATSDSTGVAYNEQFF